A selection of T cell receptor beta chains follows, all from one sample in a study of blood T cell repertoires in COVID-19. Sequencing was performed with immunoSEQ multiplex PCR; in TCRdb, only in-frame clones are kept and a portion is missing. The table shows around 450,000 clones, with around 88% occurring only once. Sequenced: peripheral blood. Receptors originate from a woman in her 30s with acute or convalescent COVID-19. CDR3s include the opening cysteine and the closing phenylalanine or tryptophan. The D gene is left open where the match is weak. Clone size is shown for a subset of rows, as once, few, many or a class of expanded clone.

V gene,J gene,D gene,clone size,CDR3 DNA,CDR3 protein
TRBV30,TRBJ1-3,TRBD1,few,TGTGCCAGACCTGGGACAGCCTACTCTGGAAACACCATATATTTT,CARPGTAYSGNTIYF
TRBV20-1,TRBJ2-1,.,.,TGCAGTGCTAGTGGAGCAGGGCCCATGTTCTTC,CSASGAGPMFF
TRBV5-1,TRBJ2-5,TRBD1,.,TGCGCCAGCAGCGTCACAGGACAGGCCCAAGAGACCCAGTACTTC,CASSVTGQAQETQYF
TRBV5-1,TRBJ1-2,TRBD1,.,TGCGCCAGCAGCACGGGACAGGATGGCTACACCTTC,CASSTGQDGYTF
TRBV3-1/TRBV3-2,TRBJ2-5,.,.,TGTGCCAGCAGCCTCAGGGGGGCAGAGACCCAGTACTTC,CASSLRGAETQYF
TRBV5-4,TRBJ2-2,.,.,TGTGCCAGCACCCCCCAGGGAGGCCTCGGGGAGCTGTTTTTT,CASTPQGGLGELFF
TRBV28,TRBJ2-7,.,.,TGTGCCAGCAGTTTGGCGGGCTCGAGCTCCTACGAGCAGTACTTC,CASSLAGSSSYEQYF
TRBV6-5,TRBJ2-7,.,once,TGTGCCAGCAGAAACTATCAAACCAGCTCCTACGAGCAGTACTTC,CASRNYQTSSYEQYF
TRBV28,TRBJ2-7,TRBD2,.,TGTGCCAGCAGTTCCGGGGGGGCAATTTCCTACGAGCAGTACTTC,CASSSGGAISYEQYF
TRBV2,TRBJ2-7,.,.,TGTGCCAGCATGAGGGATGGCAGGGGATCCTTC,CASMRDGRGSF
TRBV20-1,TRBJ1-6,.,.,TGCAGTGCTAGTGACCAGAAGGAGAACCCCTATAATTCACCCCTCCACTTT,CSASDQKENPYNSPLHF
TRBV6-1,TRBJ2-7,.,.,TGTGCCAGCAGTGAAGCCGGCTACGAGCAGTACTTC,CASSEAGYEQYF
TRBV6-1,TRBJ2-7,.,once,TGTGCCAGCAGTGAATTTAACGGGGGCGAGCAGTACTTC,CASSEFNGGEQYF
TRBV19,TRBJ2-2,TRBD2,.,TGTGCCAGTAAAGGCGGGGGGGGCTCCGGGGAGCTGTTTTTT,CASKGGGGSGELFF
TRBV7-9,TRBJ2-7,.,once,TGTGCCAGCAGCTTAGAATCAGGGGATTCCTACGAGCAGTACTTC,CASSLESGDSYEQYF
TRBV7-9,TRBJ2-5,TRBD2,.,TGTGCCAGCAGCTTAAGATTTTATAGCGGGCCTACGATACAAGAGACCCAGTACTTC,CASSLRFYSGPTIQETQYF
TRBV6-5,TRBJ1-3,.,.,TGTGCCAGCAGACCCGACAGAATCTCTGGAAACACCATATATTTT,CASRPDRISGNTIYF
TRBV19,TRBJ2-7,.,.,TGTGCCAGTAGCCTTCGACTAGCCTACGAGCAGTACTTC,CASSLRLAYEQYF
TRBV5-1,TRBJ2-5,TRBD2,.,TGCGCCAGCAGCTTGGAGGGAGGGTTGGAGACCCAGTACTTC,CASSLEGGLETQYF
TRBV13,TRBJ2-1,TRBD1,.,TGTGCCAGCAGCGCGCAGGGACAGGGTGGGAATGAGCAGTTCTTC,CASSAQGQGGNEQFF
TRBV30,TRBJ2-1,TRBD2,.,TGTGCCTGGATCCTAACGGCGGGGGGTTACAATGAGCAGTTCTTC,CAWILTAGGYNEQFF
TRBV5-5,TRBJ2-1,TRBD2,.,TGTGCCAGCAGCTTTCTTCAATCAGCGGGGGGCCTCAATGAGCAGTTCTTC,CASSFLQSAGGLNEQFF
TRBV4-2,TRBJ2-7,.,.,TGTGCCAGCAGCCAAGGACAGGACTACGAGCAGTACTTC,CASSQGQDYEQYF
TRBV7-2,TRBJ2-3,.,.,TGTGCCAGCAGCTTCGTGCGAGATACGCAGTATTTT,CASSFVRDTQYF
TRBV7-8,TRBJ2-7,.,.,TGTGCCAGCAGCTTAATAACAGGGAGCTACGAGCAGTACTTC,CASSLITGSYEQYF
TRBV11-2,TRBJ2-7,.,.,TGTGCCAGCAGCTTACCCGGGGAAGAGCAGTACTTC,CASSLPGEEQYF
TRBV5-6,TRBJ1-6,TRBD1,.,TGTGCCAGCAGCTCCGGGACAGGGTATTCACCCCTCCACTTT,CASSSGTGYSPLHF
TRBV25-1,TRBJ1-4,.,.,TGTGCCAGCAGTGAAGGTTCAGGGATCGTGTTTTTT,CASSEGSGIVFF
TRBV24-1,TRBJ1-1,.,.,TGTGCCACCAGCTTTAACACTGAAGCTTTCTTT,CATSFNTEAFF
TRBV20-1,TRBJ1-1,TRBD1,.,TGCAGTGCTAGTGAGGGACAGACCACTGAAGCTTTCTTT,CSASEGQTTEAFF
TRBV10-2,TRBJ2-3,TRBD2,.,TGCGCCAGCAGTGCCCTAGCGGGGGGCGCAGATACGCAGTATTTT,CASSALAGGADTQYF